The next 8 T cell receptor beta chains were all read from a single sample in a study of T cells in Graves' hyperthyroidism and ophthalmopathy. There were TCR beta CDR3 regions amplified from RNA transcripts. Researchers ran a first-round RT-PCR on the TCR CDR3 using the HTBI primer set. TCRdb reanalysed the multiplex PCR reads using MiXCR and keeps one entry per CDR3 protein. The top ten hold 9.2% of the sample, which has hundreds of thousands of distinct CDR3 sequences, less than 15% seen once. The sequencing input was blood. Source of these receptors: a woman between 18 and 30 years old with Graves' hyperthyroidism.

This clonotype was picked up many times. The rearrangement uses TRBV28 and TRBJ2-2; D is possibly TRBD1 or TRBD2 (5 bases each). The CDR3 consists of 15 residues. The germline V and J ends were trimmed by 1 base and 4 bases, with 10 bases remaining between them. Germline CDR1 is MDHEN and CDR2 is SYDVKM. The CDR3 region has the DNA TGTGCCAGCAGTTTATTAGGGGACGTCACCGGGGAGCTGTTTTTT. This encodes CASSLLGDVTGELFF. Based on the CDR3 plus reference TRBV28 and TRBJ2-2, the full variable domain is DVKVTQSSRYLVKRTGEKVFLECVQDMDHENMFWYRQDPGLGLRLIYFSYDVKMKEKGDIPEGYSVSREKKERFSLILESASTNQTSMYLCASSLLGDVTGELFFGEGSRLTVL.

This clonotype was detected ten times or more. V and J are TRBV7-6 and TRBJ1-2; TRBD1 agrees at 10 bases. This CDR3 has 15 residues. The V gene end was trimmed by 5 bases and the J gene end by 1 base; junction bases not matched to a gene: 4. Germline V gene data show CDR1 as SGHVS and CDR2 as FNYEAQ. The CDR3, as DNA: TGTGCCAGCAGCCCGGGACAGGGGAATAACTATGGCTACACCTTC. Protein product: CASSPGQGNNYGYTF.

Turning to this clonotype: This sequence may be a read error, since a much larger clone differs from it by one base. The chain has TRBV2 and TRBJ2-3; TRBD1 might be the D (6 bases). There are 14 residues in the CDR3. Germline CDR1 is SNHLY and CDR2 is FYNNEI. The CDR3 DNA reads TGTGCCAGCAGGTCACAGGGTCGCACAGTTACGCAGTATTTT. Residues: CASRSQGRTVTQYF.

As to this clonotype: It may be a read error: a sequence one base away is much more abundant. CDR3 in DNA: TGTGCCAGCAGCTCTGGGAAGACCGACGAGCAGTTCTTC. Amino acids: CASSSGKTDEQFF. V gene TRBV7-9 combines with J gene TRBJ2-1; D remains ambiguous. Trimming took 4 bases from V and 10 from J, leaving 14 bases between them. The CDR3 covers 13 residues. Germline V lookup: CDR1 SEHNR, CDR2 FQNEAQ (reference sequence).

This clonotype was seen repeatedly, ten times or more. The rearrangement links TRBV20-1 to TRBJ2-1; D might be TRBD2 (5 bases). This CDR3 has 16 amino acids. V lost 6 bases and J lost 4, with 22 bases in between. Germline CDR1 DFQATT, CDR2 SNEGSKA (reference sequence). The CDR3 protein is CSALLAAPKRYNEQFF. The CDR3 nucleotides are TGCAGTGCCCTCCTAGCAGCTCCTAAGAGATACAATGAGCAGTTCTTC.

This clonotype was detected ten times or more. The gene calls are TRBV20-1 and TRBJ2-2; D is uncertain. The germline V gene encodes CDR1 DFQATT and CDR2 SNEGSKA (reference sequence). The length of the CDR3 is 13 residues. The V gene lost 1 base and the J gene lost 6 bases, with 9 bases spanning the gap. Here the CDR3 DNA reads TGCAGTGCTAGAGTCTATAGGGCCGGGGAGCTGTTTTTT. Protein product: CSARVYRAGELFF.

This clonotype was seen repeatedly, ten times or more. This sequence joins TRBV30 and TRBJ2-2; D tentatively fits TRBD1 or TRBD2 (6 bases each). Germline assignment: CDR1 GTSNPN and CDR2 SVGIG (reference sequence). V lost 4 bases and J 6 bases, leaving 18 bases between the germline ends. The CDR3 contains 15 residues. In DNA, the CDR3 is TGTGCCTGGAACGGGGGCGGAGGTAGACCCGGGGAGCTGTTTTTT. Translated, it gives CAWNGGGGRPGELFF.

This clonotype was detected ten times or more. The rearrangement links TRBV12-3 or TRBV12-4 to TRBJ1-1, with D perhaps TRBD1 (5 bases). CDR3 length: 13 residues. Trimming shortened V by 5 bases and J by 7 bases, and 14 bases separated the two germline ends. The CDR3 region is CASSQGTVVEAFF. The CDR3 nucleotides are TGTGCCAGCAGTCAGGGTACAGTCGTTGAAGCTTTCTTT.